The present entry profiles one T cell receptor beta chain with its context. Its cognate antigen is unknown. V was trimmed by 5 bases and J by 4 bases, leaving 9 bases between them. The CDR3 length is 13 residues. CDR1 and CDR2 from the germline V gene are SNHLY and FYNNEI. The data were obtained in a study of T cells in Graves' hyperthyroidism and ophthalmopathy. Overall study findings and caveats: Blood shared most expanded thyroid clonotypes above 0.001.

Patients were excluded for uncontrolled infection, other autoimmune disease, pregnancy or lactation. Together with thyroid ultrasound, orbital computed tomography, serum thyroxine and TRAb, clinical symptoms were used for diagnoses. From RNA transcripts, TCR beta CDR3 regions were amplified. The HTBI primer set served for first-round RT-PCR of the TCR CDR3. One entry per CDR3 protein, called by TCRdb with MiXCR from the multiplex PCR reads. The sample lists 400,000 to 550,000 distinct CDR3 sequences, roughly a quarter occurring once. The sequenced sample consisted of blood. The sequence came from a woman aged 30 to 39 with Graves' ophthalmopathy. The rearrangement joins TRBV2 to TRBJ1-3, with unresolved D. The DNA for the CDR3 is TGTGCCAGCAGTAGGGTCGGAGGAAACACCATATATTTT. This sequence encodes CASSRVGGNTIYF. Looking up the rest from reference TRBV2 and TRBJ1-3 gives the full variable domain: EPEVTQTPSHQVTQMGQEVILRCVPISNHLYFYWYRQILGQKVEFLVSFYNNEISEKSEIFDDQFSVERPDGSNFTLKIRSTKLEDSAMYFCASSRVGGNTIYFGEGSWLTVV.